Each of the 23 T cell receptor beta chains below was sequenced from the same sample in a study of molecular identifiers for immune sequencing clone quantification. TCRdb re-called the PCR reads with MiXCR, one entry per CDR3 protein. Among roughly 320,000 distinct CDR3 sequences, about 21% were seen once, and the ten largest hold 0.7% to 0.9%. Input material: naive CD8+ T cells from blood, with Jurkat cell RNA spiked in. Subset defined: FACS-sorted CD8+CD4-CCR7+CD45RA+ naive T cells. These receptors all stem from a human donor in good health. Some libraries in this study had Jurkat cell RNA spiked in.

This clonotype was detected only a few times. CDR3 sequence (DNA): TGCAGTGCTAGAGATCTTGGGGGGCCTGGGGCCAACGTCCTGACTTTC. Translating it yields CSARDLGGPGANVLTF. The rearrangement links TRBV20-1 to TRBJ2-6; possibly TRBD1 or TRBD2 for D (6 bases each). CDR3 size: 16 residues. Per germline, CDR1 DFQATT and CDR2 SNEGSKA (reference sequence). The V end lost 0 bases, the J end lost 2 bases, and 11 bases lay between the germline ends.

Of note for this clonotype: A much larger clone sits a single nucleotide away, making a read error possible. The V call is TRBV28, the J call TRBJ2-5, with 7 bases that match TRBD1. The CDR3 extends over 14 amino acids. Germline loops: CDR1 MDHEN, CDR2 SYDVKM. DNA for the CDR3: TGTGCCAGCAACGGGGACAGTTACCAAGAGACCCTGTACTTC. Amino acid sequence: CASNGDSYQETLYF.

This clonotype was counted ten times or more. The chain recombines TRBV6-2 or TRBV6-3 with TRBJ1-1; 7 bases are shared with TRBD1. J gave up 6 bases and V 2 bases, and 3 bases lay outside the gene matches. Germline CDR1 MNHEY, CDR2 SVGEGT. The CDR3 loop spans 13 amino acids. The CDR3 bases are TGTGCCAGCAGTTACAGGGGGCCCGCTGAAGCTTTCTTT. Translation: CASSYRGPAEAFF.

Ten or more counts support this clonotype. This chain joins TRBV7-3 and TRBJ2-1; tentative D call: TRBD2 (5 bases). Looked up from germline, CDR1 is SGHTA and CDR2 is FQGTGA. V gave up 2 bases and J gave up 4 bases, with 12 bases separating them. The CDR3 totals 15 residues. Here the CDR3 reads CASSLELVPYNEQFF. CDR3 nucleotides: TGTGCCAGCAGCTTAGAACTAGTACCTTACAATGAGCAGTTCTTC.

In this sample, this clonotype turned up many times. The rearrangement joins TRBV5-1 to TRBJ1-5; D gene uncertain. Germline CDR1 and CDR2: SGHRS and YFSETQ. The CDR3 length is 13 residues. The V and J ends lost 2 bases and 6 bases respectively, with 9 bases between them. The CDR3 reads CASSFGEGQPQHF. CDR3 DNA: TGCGCCAGCAGCTTTGGGGAGGGTCAGCCCCAGCATTTT.

A remark on this clonotype: This may be a read error, as it is one base from a much larger clone. In this CDR3 the conserved last residue, phenylalanine or tryptophan, is missing, so a read error is likely. The CDR3 coding sequence is TGTGCCAGCAGTTTATCGGGGATCGGTGTATACGCAGATACGCAGTATTCT. Translating it yields CASSLSGIGVYADTQYS. The V gene is TRBV12-3 or TRBV12-4, the J gene TRBJ2-3, with D possibly being TRBD2 (5 bases). The CDR3 runs 17 residues. Trimming cost V 2 bases and J 4 bases, with 19 bases left between them.

The sample holds many counts of this clonotype. This chain links TRBV20-1 with TRBJ1-6; D unclear. Trimming left V 1 base short and J 10 bases short, with 5 bases between. The CDR3 is made up of 11 amino acids. CDR1 DFQATT and CDR2 SNEGSKA come from the germline V gene (reference sequence). CDR3 amino acids: CSARVGSPLHF. The CDR3 DNA follows: TGCAGTGCTAGAGTGGGGTCACCCCTCCACTTT.

V is TRBV7-3 and J is TRBJ1-1, with D unresolved. The germline CDR1 and CDR2 sequences are SGHTA and FQGTGA. The CDR3 is 13 amino acids. The V end was cut by 5 bases, the J end by 4 bases, with 11 bases between. The CDR3: CASSPWAGTEAFF. In DNA form, the CDR3 reads TGTGCCAGCAGCCCGTGGGCGGGCACTGAAGCTTTCTTT.

This clonotype was detected ten times or more. The chain has TRBV5-6 and TRBJ2-7; D is perhaps TRBD1 or TRBD2 (6 bases each). The ends were cut back, 5 bases at V and 4 bases at J, with 28 bases in the middle. CDR3 length: 18 residues. CDR1 and CDR2 (germline): SGHDT, YYEEEE. The CDR3 reads CASRDGGTAGKVEYEQYF. The CDR3 nucleotides read TGTGCCAGCAGGGATGGGGGCACGGCGGGAAAGGTGGAGTACGAGCAGTACTTC.

This clonotype was observed at least ten times. The chain uses TRBV7-2 and TRBJ2-2; no clear D. The CDR3 spans 13 residues. Germline-derived CDR1 and CDR2 are SGHTA and FQGNSA. Between the trimmed V and J ends, which lost 6 bases and 1 base, there was a span of 6 bases. Written as DNA, the CDR3 is TGTGCCAGCAGGGTCCGGAACACCGGGGAGCTGTTTTTT. This translates into CASRVRNTGELFF.

Regarding this clonotype: One base away lies a much larger clone, so this may be a sequencing read error. The conserved final phenylalanine or tryptophan is absent from the CDR3, which likely points to a read error. The rearrangement joins TRBV12-5 to TRBJ1-1; D may be TRBD1 (6 bases). Germline loops: CDR1 LGHNT, CDR2 FRNRAP. This CDR3 is built from 17 residues. Deletions cut 3 bases from V and 4 bases from J, with 21 bases between. CDR3 nucleotide sequence: TGTGCTAGTGGTTTCCCCGGGACACCATCGGATCGCACTGAAGCTTTCCTT. Protein product: CASGFPGTPSDRTEAFL.

This clonotype has at least ten counts. The chain couples TRBV6-5 to TRBJ1-2; 9 bases are shared with TRBD1. The germline CDR1 and CDR2 sequences are MNHEY and SVGAGI. Trimming took 6 bases from V and 4 from J; bases not matched to a gene: 9. CDR3 length equals 15 residues. In DNA form, the CDR3 reads TGTGCCAGCAGCCGAGCGACAGGGGGATCCTATGGCTACACCTTC. Translation: CASSRATGGSYGYTF.

This clonotype appeared many times. The V call is TRBV29-1, the J call TRBJ2-3; TRBD2 agrees at 14 bases. J gave up 3 bases and V 7 bases, and 3 bases lay outside the gene matches. Germline V gene sequence: CDR1 SQVTM, CDR2 ANQGSEA. The CDR3 is 14 residues long. CDR3 amino acids: CSGGTSGRTDTQYF. Here the CDR3 DNA reads TGCAGCGGAGGGACTAGCGGGAGAACAGATACGCAGTATTTT.

In its sample, this clonotype was seen many times. The V gene is TRBV7-3, the J gene TRBJ2-5; D possibly corresponds to TRBD2 (5 bases). This CDR3 has 15 residues. V dropped 2 bases and J dropped 4 bases, with 14 bases sitting between them. CDR1 is SGHTA, CDR2 FQGTGA, per germline. The CDR3, as DNA: TGTGCCAGCAGCTTAGGCGAGAGCGGTAGAGAGACCCAGTACTTC. Translation: CASSLGESGRETQYF.

This clonotype has ten or more counts. The V and J genes are TRBV24-1 and TRBJ2-3; D call uncertain. V was clipped by 0 bases and J by 9 bases, with 6 bases between them. CDR3 length equals 12 residues. From germline, CDR1 is KGHDR and CDR2 SFDVKD. For the CDR3, the DNA is TGTGCCACCAGTGATTTGGAAGCGACGCAGTATTTT. Translated, it gives CATSDLEATQYF.

This clonotype was counted at least ten times. The chain uses TRBV7-9 and TRBJ1-1, with a possible D match to TRBD1 (5 bases). Trimming took 5 bases from V and 4 from J, leaving 17 bases between them. The germline gives CDR1 SEHNR, CDR2 FQNEAQ (reference sequence). This CDR3 has 15 residues. In nucleotides, the CDR3 is TGTGCCAGCAGCGGGGCGTGGGGCTGGGGCACTGAAGCTTTCTTT. Encoded protein: CASSGAWGWGTEAFF.

This clonotype occurred many times. The genes are TRBV29-1 and TRBJ2-7; 12 bases map to TRBD2. The trim removed 4 bases at V and 6 bases at J, leaving 13 bases unmatched. Germline loops: CDR1 SQVTM, CDR2 ANQGSEA. The CDR3 extends over 16 amino acids. CDR3 DNA: TGCAGCGTTGCAGGACCAGGACTAGCGGGATTCGGCGAGCAGTACTTC. It encodes CSVAGPGLAGFGEQYF.

This clonotype was detected a few times. V gene TRBV20-1 combines with J gene TRBJ2-7; 10 nucleotides align to TRBD1. The length of the CDR3 is 13 residues. Germline-derived CDR1 and CDR2 are DFQATT and SNEGSKA (reference sequence). V lost 8 bases, J lost 5 bases, and 9 bases stayed unmatched. DNA of the CDR3: TGCAGTCCCAAGGGACAGGGGAGGGACGAGCAGTACTTC. It codes for CSPKGQGRDEQYF.

In this sample, this clonotype turned up a few times. The gene calls are TRBV6-2 or TRBV6-3 and TRBJ2-5, with TRBD2 matching 8 bases. CDR3 length: 18 residues. Losses at the gene ends were 2 bases for V and 4 bases for J; bases not matched to a gene: 15. Germline V lookup: CDR1 MNHEY, CDR2 SVGEGT. The CDR3 is CASSYHAKTSARGETQYF. CDR3 DNA sequence: TGTGCCAGCAGTTACCACGCCAAGACTAGCGCAAGAGGAGAGACCCAGTACTTC.

To note about this clonotype: A much larger clone lies a single base off, so this may be a read error. V gene TRBV27 combines with J gene TRBJ2-5; D unresolved. This CDR3 contains 15 residues. With 0 bases removed from V and 9 bases from J, the gap between germline ends came to 17 bases. Germline V lookup: CDR1 MNHEY, CDR2 SMNVEV (reference sequence). DNA of the CDR3: TGTGCCAGCAGTTTATCTCTTCGACCGAGCGAGGCCCAGTACTTC. Protein product: CASSLSLRPSEAQYF.

This clonotype has at least ten counts. The V and J genes are TRBV30 and TRBJ2-7; D might be TRBD2 (5 bases). CDR1 GTSNPN and CDR2 SVGIG come from the germline V gene (reference sequence). The CDR3 length is 12 residues. V dropped 3 bases and J dropped 2 bases, with 8 bases sitting between them. In DNA form, the CDR3 reads TGTGCCTGGAGCCGGGAAACCTACGAGCAGTACTTC. Translated, it gives CAWSRETYEQYF.

In this sample, this clonotype turned up a few times. J is TRBJ1-2 and V is TRBV11-2; no definite D call. V lost 2 bases to trimming and J lost 0 bases, with 7 bases between them. Germline values: CDR1 SGHAT, CDR2 FQNNGV. This CDR3 region has 14 residues. In DNA form, the CDR3 reads TGTGCCAGCAGCTTAACGGGAGCTAACTATGGCTACACCTTC. Translation gives CASSLTGANYGYTF.

This clonotype was recorded at least ten times. This chain uses TRBV4-1 with TRBJ2-3; D is ambiguous. Trimming shortened V by 0 bases and J by 2 bases, and 9 bases separated the two germline ends. There are 15 residues in the CDR3. In germline, CDR1 is MGHRA, CDR2 YSYEKL. CDR3 sequence (DNA): TGCGCCAGCAGCCAAGAAGGCCGGAACACAGATACGCAGTATTTT. This encodes CASSQEGRNTDTQYF.